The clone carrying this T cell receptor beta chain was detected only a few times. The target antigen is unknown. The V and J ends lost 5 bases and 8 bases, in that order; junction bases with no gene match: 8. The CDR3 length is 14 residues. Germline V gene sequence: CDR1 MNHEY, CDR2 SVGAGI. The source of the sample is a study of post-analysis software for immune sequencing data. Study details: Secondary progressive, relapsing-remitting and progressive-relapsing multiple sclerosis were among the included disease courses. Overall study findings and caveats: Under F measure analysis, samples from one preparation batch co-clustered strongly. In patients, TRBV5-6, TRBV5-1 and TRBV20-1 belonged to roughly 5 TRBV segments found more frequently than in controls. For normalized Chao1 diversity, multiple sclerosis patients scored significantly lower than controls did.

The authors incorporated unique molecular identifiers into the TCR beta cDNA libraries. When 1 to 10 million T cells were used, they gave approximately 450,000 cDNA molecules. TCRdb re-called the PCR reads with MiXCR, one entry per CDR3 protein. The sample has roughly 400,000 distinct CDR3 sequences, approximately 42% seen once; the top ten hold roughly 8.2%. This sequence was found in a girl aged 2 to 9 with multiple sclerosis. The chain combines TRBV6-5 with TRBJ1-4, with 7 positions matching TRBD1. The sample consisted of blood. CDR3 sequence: CASSKTGYKEKLFF. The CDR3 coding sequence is TGTGCCAGCAGTAAGACAGGGTATAAGGAAAAACTGTTTTTT.